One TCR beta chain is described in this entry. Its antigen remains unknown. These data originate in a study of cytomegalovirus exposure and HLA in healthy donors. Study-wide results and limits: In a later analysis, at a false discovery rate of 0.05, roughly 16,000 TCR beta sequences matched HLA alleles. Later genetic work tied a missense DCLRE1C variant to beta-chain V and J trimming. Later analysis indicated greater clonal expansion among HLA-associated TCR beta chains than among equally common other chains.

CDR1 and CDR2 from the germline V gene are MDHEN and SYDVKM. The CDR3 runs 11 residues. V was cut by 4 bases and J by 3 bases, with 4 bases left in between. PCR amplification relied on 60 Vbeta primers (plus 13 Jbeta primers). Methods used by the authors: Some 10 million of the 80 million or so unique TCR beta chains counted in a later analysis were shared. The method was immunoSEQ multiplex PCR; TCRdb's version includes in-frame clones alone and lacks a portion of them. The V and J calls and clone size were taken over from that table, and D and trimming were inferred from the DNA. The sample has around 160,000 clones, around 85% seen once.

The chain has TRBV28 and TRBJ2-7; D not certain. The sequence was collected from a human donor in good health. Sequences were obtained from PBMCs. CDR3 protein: CASSSVYEQYF. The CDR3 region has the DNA TGTGCCAGCAGTTCCGTCTACGAGCAGTACTTC.